Described below is a single T cell receptor beta chain sequence and its context. The antigen remains undetermined. CDR3 size: 12 residues. The sample comes from a study of T cell responses to AZD1222 COVID-19 vaccine. The table came from immunoSEQ multiplex PCR; TCRdb's copy has only in-frame clones and leaves some out. Of 130,000 or so clones listed, more than 85% are singletons. Broader study findings: Two AZD1222 doses significantly raised spike-specific TCR breadth and depth over controls. The donor cohort was predominantly white British with a female majority, and clonal diversity may have been underestimated.

The sequencing used peripheral blood, collected on day 0 of AZD1222 vaccination. The origin of this receptor is an adult in good health. This chain uses TRBV21-1 with TRBJ2-7. TRBV21-1 is a pseudogene locus. The CDR3 is CASSNGDYEQYF. As DNA, the CDR3 is TGTGCCAGCAGCAACGGCGATTACGAGCAGTACTTC.